This is a list of T cell receptor beta chains from one sample in a study of blood T cell repertoires in COVID-19. Repertoires were generated with immunoSEQ multiplex PCR, while TCRdb's copy carries only in-frame clones and drops some. Among 160,000 or so clones listed, approximately 88% were seen once. The source material was peripheral blood. The receptors originated from a man between 60 and 75 years old with acute or convalescent COVID-19. The CDR3 runs from the conserved cysteine through the conserved F or W. Each record gives: V gene, D gene, J gene, clone size, CDR3 protein, CDR3 DNA. D genes are given only for firm matches. The size of a clone is reported for some rows only, either as once, few or many, or as a class for expanded clones.

>TRBV7-9|TRBD2|TRBJ2-1|NA
CASSVGTSGAGNEQFF
TGTGCCAGCAGCGTGGGGACTAGCGGGGCGGGCAATGAGCAGTTCTTC
>TRBV5-8|TRBD1|TRBJ1-1|NA
CASSLDRGSTEAFF
TGTGCCAGCAGCTTGGACAGGGGGTCTACTGAAGCTTTCTTT
>TRBV5-4|TRBD1|TRBJ1-2|NA
CASSYPDRVSNGYTF
TGTGCCAGCAGCTACCCCGACAGGGTATCGAATGGCTACACCTTC
>TRBV7-9|NA|TRBJ2-7|NA
CASSPLGGSYEQYF
TGTGCCAGCAGCCCCCTGGGGGGCTCCTACGAGCAGTACTTC
>TRBV7-9|TRBD1|TRBJ2-3|NA
CASSLASDREDTQYF
TGTGCCAGCAGCTTAGCATCGGACAGGGAAGATACGCAGTATTTT
>TRBV6-5|NA|TRBJ2-1|NA
CASSSAYAGGEQFF
TGTGCCAGCAGCTCCGCATACGCGGGCGGTGAGCAGTTCTTC
>TRBV18|NA|TRBJ1-5|NA
CASSPSVRQPQHF
TGTGCCAGCTCACCAAGCGTCCGACAGCCCCAGCATTTT
>TRBV24-1|NA|TRBJ2-2|NA
CAISGNTGELFF
TGTGCCATCTCCGGGAACACCGGGGAGCTGTTTTTT
>TRBV27|TRBD1|TRBJ2-7|NA
CASSRQGSYEQYF
TGTGCCAGCAGCCGACAGGGCTCCTACGAGCAGTACTTC
>TRBV6-5|NA|TRBJ1-1|NA
CASSYTRAGNTEAFF
TGTGCCAGCAGTTACACCCGAGCCGGGAACACTGAAGCTTTCTTT
>TRBV6-6|TRBD1|TRBJ1-1|NA
CASRTTGEGTEAFF
TGTGCCAGCAGAACGACAGGGGAGGGCACTGAAGCTTTCTTT
>TRBV23-1|NA|TRBJ2-7|few
CASSQAGNRENEQYF
TGCGCCAGCAGCCAAGCAGGAAACCGGGAGAACGAGCAGTACTTC
>TRBV18|TRBD1|TRBJ1-5|NA
CASSETGNQPQHF
TGTGCCAGCTCAGAGACAGGGAATCAGCCCCAGCATTTT
>TRBV6-2/TRBV6-3|NA|TRBJ1-6|NA
CASSHGNDRSYSPLHF
TGTGCCAGCAGTCACGGTAATGACAGGAGCTATTCACCCCTCCACTTT
>TRBV6-5|NA|TRBJ1-2|NA
CASRGGAYGYTF
TGTGCCAGCCGGGGAGGAGCCTATGGCTACACCTTC
>TRBV6-5|NA|TRBJ2-2|NA
CASTYGGRGTGELFF
TGTGCCAGCACCTACGGGGGGCGAGGCACCGGGGAGCTGTTTTTT
>TRBV30|TRBD1|TRBJ1-2|NA
CAWTRDRAGGYTF
TGTGCCTGGACTAGGGACAGGGCAGGTGGCTACACCTTC
>TRBV6-1|TRBD1|TRBJ1-2|NA
CASSEVVEGANYGYTF
TGTGCCAGCAGTGAAGTCGTGGAGGGGGCGAACTATGGCTACACCTTC
>TRBV4-3|NA|TRBJ1-3|NA
CASSQDRTAGNTIYF
TGCGCCAGCAGCCAAGATAGGACAGCCGGAAACACCATATATTTT
>TRBV6-1|NA|TRBJ2-4|NA
CASSEALAGGVFSKNIQYF
TGTGCCAGCAGTGAAGCGTTGGCCGGAGGGGTTTTCTCCAAAAACATTCAGTACTTC
>TRBV5-1|NA|TRBJ2-7|NA
CASSVTTTDTGGQYF
TGCGCCAGCAGCGTTACAACAACGGACACGGGCGGGCAGTACTTC
>TRBV6-5|NA|TRBJ2-6|NA
CASSSPGANVLTF
TGTGCCAGCAGTTCTCCTGGGGCCAACGTCCTGACTTTC
>TRBV3-1/TRBV3-2|TRBD1|TRBJ1-2|NA
CASSQTDRGEYGYTF
TGTGCCAGCAGCCAGACGGACAGGGGAGAGTATGGCTACACCTTC
>TRBV6-5|NA|TRBJ1-4|NA
CASRREGNEKLFF
TGTGCCAGCAGACGGGAAGGAAACGAAAAACTGTTTTTT
>TRBV27|TRBD2|TRBJ2-1|NA
CASSLSAGGTYNEQFF
TGTGCCAGCAGTTTATCTGCGGGGGGCACGTACAATGAGCAGTTCTTC
>TRBV24-1|TRBD1|TRBJ1-2|NA
CATSGGTGQGANYGYTF
TGTGCCACCAGTGGGGGTACAGGACAGGGCGCTAACTATGGCTACACCTTC
>TRBV18|NA|TRBJ1-6|once
CASSPKTGLTNSPLHF
TGTGCCAGCTCACCAAAGACAGGACTTACGAATTCACCCCTCCACTTT
>TRBV5-6|NA|TRBJ2-4|NA
CASSSWRGAKNIQYF
TGTGCCAGCAGCTCGTGGCGGGGAGCCAAAAACATTCAGTACTTC
>TRBV6-4|TRBD2|TRBJ2-7|NA
CASRISGGLYEQYF
TGTGCCAGCAGAATTAGCGGGGGGCTTTACGAGCAGTACTTC
>TRBV5-1|NA|TRBJ1-5|few
CASSPGGGNQPQHF
TGCGCCAGCAGCCCGGGGGGGGGCAATCAGCCCCAGCATTTT
>TRBV2|NA|TRBJ2-2|once
CASSELEAGELFF
TGTGCCAGCAGTGAGCTAGAGGCCGGGGAGCTGTTTTTT
>TRBV10-3|NA|TRBJ1-5|NA
CAISDLQGPYSNQPQHF
TGTGCCATCAGTGACTTGCAGGGCCCTTATAGCAATCAGCCCCAGCATTTT
>TRBV20-1|NA|TRBJ1-2|NA
CSASLGINYGYTF
TGCAGTGCTAGTCTCGGGATTAACTATGGCTACACCTTC
>TRBV2|NA|TRBJ1-3|NA
CASQGSSSGNTIYF
TGTGCCAGCCAGGGGTCCTCGAGCGGAAACACCATATATTTT
>TRBV10-3|NA|TRBJ1-6|NA
CAIRLNRENSPLHF
TGTGCCATCAGGCTTAACAGGGAAAATTCACCCCTCCACTTT
>TRBV3-1/TRBV3-2|NA|TRBJ1-2|once
CASSHGGYGYTF
TGTGCCAGCAGCCACGGGGGCTATGGCTACACCTTC
>TRBV7-9|TRBD1|TRBJ1-1|NA
CASSLVTGITEAFF
TGTGCCAGCAGCTTGGTGACAGGGATCACTGAAGCTTTCTTT
>TRBV7-2|TRBD1|TRBJ1-5|NA
CASSLNRGSNQPQHF
TGTGCCAGCAGTCTAAACAGGGGGAGCAATCAGCCCCAGCATTTT
>TRBV7-9|TRBD2|TRBJ2-2|NA
CASSPGGGNTGELFF
TGTGCCAGCAGCCCTGGCGGGGGGAACACCGGGGAGCTGTTTTTT
>TRBV5-1|TRBD2|TRBJ2-5|NA
CASSLGGGEQETQYF
TGCGCCAGCAGCTTGGGCGGGGGGGAACAAGAGACCCAGTACTTC
>TRBV4-1|TRBD1|TRBJ1-4|NA
CASSHQGQGVTATNEKLFF
TGCGCCAGCAGCCACCAAGGGCAGGGGGTTACAGCAACTAATGAAAAACTGTTTTTT
>TRBV3-1/TRBV3-2|TRBD1|TRBJ1-2|few
CASSRAGGANYGYTF
TGTGCCAGCAGCCGAGCAGGGGGAGCCAACTATGGCTACACCTTC
>TRBV27|NA|TRBJ2-3|NA
CASSSFTDTQYF
TGTGCCAGCAGTTCATTCACAGATACGCAGTATTTT
>TRBV5-4|TRBD1|TRBJ1-2|NA
CASGVGDRGGYTF
TGTGCCAGCGGCGTCGGGGACAGGGGCGGCTACACCTTC
>TRBV19|TRBD1|TRBJ1-5|NA
CASSISQGGGNQPQHF
TGTGCCAGTAGTATAAGTCAAGGGGGCGGCAATCAGCCCCAGCATTTT
>TRBV5-1|TRBD1|TRBJ1-1|once
CASSLDLDRVTFF
TGCGCCAGCAGCTTGGACCTGGACAGGGTTACTTTCTTT
>TRBV7-9|TRBD1|TRBJ1-6|NA
CASSSIGQGNSPLHF
TGTGCCAGCAGCTCCATAGGACAGGGAAATTCACCCCTCCACTTT
>TRBV11-2|TRBD1|TRBJ1-1|NA
CASSQDRGKHTEAFF
TGTGCCAGCAGCCAGGACAGGGGTAAACACACTGAAGCTTTCTTT
>TRBV2|TRBD1|TRBJ1-6|NA
CASRQGSSPLHF
TGTGCCAGCAGACAGGGGAGTTCACCCCTCCACTTT
>TRBV21-1|NA|TRBJ2-7|NA
CASSKVGSTRPEQYF
TGTGCCAGCAGCAAAGTAGGTAGCACCCGGCCCGAGCAGTACTTC
>TRBV13|NA|TRBJ2-2|NA
CASRLRGSGELFF
TGTGCCAGCAGACTTCGGGGTTCCGGGGAGCTGTTTTTT
>TRBV5-1|TRBD1|TRBJ2-3|once
CASSPLTGGPDTQYF
TGCGCCAGCAGCCCCTTGACAGGGGGGCCAGATACGCAGTATTTT
>TRBV5-1|TRBD1|TRBJ2-3|NA
CASSLDPTTGGGRDTQYF
TGCGCCAGCAGCTTGGACCCGACGACAGGGGGCGGGAGGGATACGCAGTATTTT